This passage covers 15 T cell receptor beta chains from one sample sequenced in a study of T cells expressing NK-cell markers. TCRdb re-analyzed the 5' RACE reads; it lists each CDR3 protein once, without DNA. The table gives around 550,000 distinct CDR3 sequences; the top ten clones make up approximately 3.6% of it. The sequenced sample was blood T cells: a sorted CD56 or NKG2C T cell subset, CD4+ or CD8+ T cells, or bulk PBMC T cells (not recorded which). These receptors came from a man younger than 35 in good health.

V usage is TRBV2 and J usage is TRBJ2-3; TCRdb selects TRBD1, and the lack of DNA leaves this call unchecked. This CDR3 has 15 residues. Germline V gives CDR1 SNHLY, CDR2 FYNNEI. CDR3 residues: CASRVPGGRTDTQYF.

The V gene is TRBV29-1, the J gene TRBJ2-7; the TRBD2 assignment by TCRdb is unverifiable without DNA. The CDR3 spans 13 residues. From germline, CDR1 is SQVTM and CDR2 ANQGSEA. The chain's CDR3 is CSVRAPGTYEQYF.

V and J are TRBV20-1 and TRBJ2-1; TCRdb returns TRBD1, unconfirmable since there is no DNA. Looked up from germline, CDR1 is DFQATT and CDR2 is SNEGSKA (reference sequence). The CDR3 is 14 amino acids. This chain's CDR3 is CSARAAGPINEQFF.

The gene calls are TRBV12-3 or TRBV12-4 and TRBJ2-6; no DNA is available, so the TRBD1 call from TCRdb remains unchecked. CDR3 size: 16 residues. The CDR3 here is CASNGQGGAGANVLTF.

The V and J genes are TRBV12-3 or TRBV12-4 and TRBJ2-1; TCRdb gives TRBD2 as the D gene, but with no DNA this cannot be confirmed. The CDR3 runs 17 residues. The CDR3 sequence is CASSPLVGLAGYNEQFF.

The CDR3 protein is CSVELQQGYSNQPQHF. This chain links TRBV20-1 with TRBJ1-5. CDR1 and CDR2 from the germline V gene are DFQATT and SNEGSKA (reference sequence). This CDR3 has 16 amino acids.

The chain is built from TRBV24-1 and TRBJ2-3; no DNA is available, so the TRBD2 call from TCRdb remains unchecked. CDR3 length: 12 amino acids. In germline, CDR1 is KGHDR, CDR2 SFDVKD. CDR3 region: CATSEAGATQYF.

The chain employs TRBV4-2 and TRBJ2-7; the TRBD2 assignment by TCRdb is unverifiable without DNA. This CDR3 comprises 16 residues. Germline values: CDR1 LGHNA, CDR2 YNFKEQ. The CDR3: CASSQEVADLSYEQYF.

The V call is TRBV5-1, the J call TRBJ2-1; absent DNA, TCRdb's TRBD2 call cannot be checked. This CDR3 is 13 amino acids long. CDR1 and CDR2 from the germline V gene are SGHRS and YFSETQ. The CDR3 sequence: CASSLGGGDEQFF.

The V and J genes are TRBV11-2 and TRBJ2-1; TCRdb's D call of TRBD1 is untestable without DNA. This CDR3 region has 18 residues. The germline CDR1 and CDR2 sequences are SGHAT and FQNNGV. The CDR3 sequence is CATSARRGPGKQYNEQFF.

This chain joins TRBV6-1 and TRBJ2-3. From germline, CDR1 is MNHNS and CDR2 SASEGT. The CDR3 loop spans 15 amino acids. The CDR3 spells CASSEDGTFTDTQYF.

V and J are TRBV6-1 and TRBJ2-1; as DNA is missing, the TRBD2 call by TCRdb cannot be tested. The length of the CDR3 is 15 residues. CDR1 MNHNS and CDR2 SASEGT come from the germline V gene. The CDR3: CALQVGSGIYNEQFF.

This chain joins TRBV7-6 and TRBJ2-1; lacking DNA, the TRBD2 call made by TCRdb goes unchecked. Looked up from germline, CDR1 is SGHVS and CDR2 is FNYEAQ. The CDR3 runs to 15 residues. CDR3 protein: CASSLSSGRAHEQFF.

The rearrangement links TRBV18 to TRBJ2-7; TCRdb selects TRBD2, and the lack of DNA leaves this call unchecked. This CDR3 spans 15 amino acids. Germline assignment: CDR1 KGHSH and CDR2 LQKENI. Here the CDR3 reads CASSPLGYDGREQYF.

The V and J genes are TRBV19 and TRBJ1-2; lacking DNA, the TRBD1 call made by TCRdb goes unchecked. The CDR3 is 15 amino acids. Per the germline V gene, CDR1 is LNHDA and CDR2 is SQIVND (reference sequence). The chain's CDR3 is CASSITGGRNYGYTF.